Below, one T cell receptor beta chain is given with its context. Other nucleotide sequences from this sample produce the same CDR3. This sample was included in a study of shared clonotypes between healthy human individuals. Study-wide background: The plates for each donor numbered three CD4 naive, three CD4 memory, two CD8 naive and one CD8 memory.

This CDR3 has 11 amino acids. Trimming left V 4 bases short and J 1 base short, with 3 bases between. The V gene's germline CDR1 is DFQATT and CDR2 SNEGSKA (reference sequence). The data were produced by immunoSEQ multiplex PCR, yet TCRdb's version contains in-frame clones alone and is incomplete. The sample consists of about 2.3 million clones, 85% to 95% of them appearing once. Material: naive CD4+ T cells from PBMCs. Subset of the sample: CD45RA+ positively selected. The clonotype originates from a man younger than 35 in good health. Some clones in this sample may be carry-over from other donors' samples. The chain couples TRBV20-1 to TRBJ2-3; D not resolved. The CDR3 sequence: CSATRTDTQYF. CDR3 bases: TGCAGTGCTACGCGCACAGATACGCAGTATTTT.